The rows below give T cell receptor beta chains drawn from one sample of a study of T cells in localized non-small cell lung cancer. Libraries were prepared by immunoSEQ multiplex PCR; TCRdb keeps only in-frame clonotypes and omits some of them. The sample contains 70,000 to 95,000 clones, approximately 90% of which appear only once. The sequencing used PBMCs, collected before any cancer treatment. The source is a woman aged 35-75 years with stage II squamous cell lung carcinoma. The CDR3 runs from the conserved cysteine through the conserved F or W. Each record gives: V gene, clone size, D gene, J gene, CDR3 DNA, CDR3 protein. D genes are given only for firm matches. Clone size is stated in some rows and not others, as once, few, many or a class when expanded.

V: TRBV2
size: -
D: -
J: TRBJ1-1
DNA: TGTGCCAGCAGTTTAAGGGGTCCCGGGAACACTGAAGCTTTCTTT
CDR3: CASSLRGPGNTEAFF

V: TRBV28
size: -
D: -
J: TRBJ1-1
DNA: TGTGCCAGCAGTTTTGTCCCGGCCGGGACTGAAGCTTTCTTT
CDR3: CASSFVPAGTEAFF

V: TRBV29-1
size: once
D: TRBD1
J: TRBJ1-2
DNA: TGCAGCGTTGAAGGTGGACAGGCTCGGGATGGCTACACCTTC
CDR3: CSVEGGQARDGYTF

V: TRBV5-1
size: -
D: -
J: TRBJ2-5
DNA: TGCGCCAGCCGATTAGCGGTACAAGAGACCCAGTACTTC
CDR3: CASRLAVQETQYF

V: TRBV5-5
size: -
D: -
J: TRBJ2-5
DNA: TGTGCCAGCAGCTTGGATCTGATAATCCAAGAGACCCAGTACTTC
CDR3: CASSLDLIIQETQYF

V: TRBV29-1
size: -
D: TRBD1
J: TRBJ1-2
DNA: TGCAGCGTTGATAAGGGGGCCCTGCGCACTATCGGCTACACCTTC
CDR3: CSVDKGALRTIGYTF

V: TRBV7-9
size: -
D: -
J: TRBJ2-3
DNA: TGTGCCAGCAGTGAAGCCGCAGATACGCAGTATTTT
CDR3: CASSEAADTQYF

V: TRBV19
size: -
D: TRBD2
J: TRBJ2-1
DNA: TGTGCCAGTAGCGGGAGGGCCAATGAGCAGTTCTTC
CDR3: CASSGRANEQFF

V: TRBV10-3
size: -
D: TRBD1
J: TRBJ2-7
DNA: TGTGCCATCAGTGAGGGACAGGGAATTGGGTACGAGCAGTACTTC
CDR3: CAISEGQGIGYEQYF

V: TRBV10-1
size: -
D: -
J: TRBJ1-1
DNA: TGCGCCAGCAGCCCAACCGTTACCACGGAAGCTTTCTTT
CDR3: CASSPTVTTEAFF

V: TRBV18
size: -
D: TRBD1
J: TRBJ1-5
DNA: TGTGCCAGCTCACCGCTCCAGGGGGTGGGCAATCAGCCCCAGCATTTT
CDR3: CASSPLQGVGNQPQHF

V: TRBV19
size: -
D: -
J: TRBJ1-2
DNA: TGTGCCAGTAGTATTCAGGGACATGGCTACACCTTC
CDR3: CASSIQGHGYTF

V: TRBV2
size: -
D: -
J: TRBJ2-7
DNA: TGTGCCAGCAGTGAACTGGTGGGATACGAGCAGTACTTC
CDR3: CASSELVGYEQYF

V: TRBV6-5
size: -
D: -
J: TRBJ1-5
DNA: TGTGCCAGCAGCCCCCGGGGAGCTCAGCCCCAGCATTTT
CDR3: CASSPRGAQPQHF

V: TRBV7-2
size: once
D: TRBD1
J: TRBJ1-5
DNA: TGTGCCAGCAGCCCAGGGGGCAGAAAAGAGGAGCCCCAGCATTTT
CDR3: CASSPGGRKEEPQHF

V: TRBV28
size: -
D: -
J: TRBJ1-5
DNA: TGTGCCAGCAGTCCCTACAGGGCTGGCCAGCCCCAGCATTTT
CDR3: CASSPYRAGQPQHF

V: TRBV6-6
size: -
D: -
J: TRBJ1-2
DNA: TGTGCCAGCAGTTTCCCAGTGGATGGAGGCTACACCTTC
CDR3: CASSFPVDGGYTF

V: TRBV2
size: -
D: -
J: TRBJ1-5
DNA: TGTGCCAGCAGTGCGGACAGTTATAGCAATCAGCCCCAGCATTTT
CDR3: CASSADSYSNQPQHF

V: TRBV5-1
size: -
D: TRBD1
J: TRBJ1-1
DNA: TGCGCCAGCAGCAGCCGGGACAGGGGAGCTGAAGCTTTCTTT
CDR3: CASSSRDRGAEAFF

V: TRBV7-2
size: once
D: TRBD1
J: TRBJ1-1
DNA: TGTGCCAGCAGCTTCAGGGGGCCGAACACTGAAGCTTTCTTT
CDR3: CASSFRGPNTEAFF

V: TRBV27
size: -
D: -
J: TRBJ2-7
DNA: TGTGCCAGCAGTGATCCGGAGGGGGCCTACGAGCAGTACTTC
CDR3: CASSDPEGAYEQYF

V: TRBV7-9
size: -
D: -
J: TRBJ1-2
DNA: TGTGCCAGCAGCGGATATGGCTACACCTTC
CDR3: CASSGYGYTF

V: TRBV9
size: -
D: -
J: TRBJ2-7
DNA: TGTGCCAGCAGCGCTGGGTCGGCTACAACCTACGAGCAGTACTTC
CDR3: CASSAGSATTYEQYF

V: TRBV5-4
size: -
D: TRBD2
J: TRBJ2-5
DNA: TGTGCCAGCTCCTCCCTGGGGGGGACTAAAGAGACCCAGTACTTC
CDR3: CASSSLGGTKETQYF

V: TRBV4-1
size: -
D: -
J: TRBJ2-1
DNA: TGCGCCAGCAGCCAAGGGGACTGGGGTGAGCAGTTCTTC
CDR3: CASSQGDWGEQFF

V: TRBV11-2
size: -
D: -
J: TRBJ1-2
DNA: TGTGCCAGCAGCCTTGCACCGGAGTTCTATGGCTACACCTTC
CDR3: CASSLAPEFYGYTF

V: TRBV19
size: -
D: -
J: TRBJ2-3
DNA: TGTGCCAGTAGTATCGGGGCAGATCGGTCGGATACGCAGTATTTT
CDR3: CASSIGADRSDTQYF

V: TRBV15
size: -
D: -
J: TRBJ2-3
DNA: TGTGCCACCAGGGACACCAGCACAGATACGCAGTATTTT
CDR3: CATRDTSTDTQYF

V: TRBV7-2
size: -
D: -
J: TRBJ2-7
DNA: TGTGCCAGCAGCTGGAGTACGAACTCCTACGAGCAGTACTTC
CDR3: CASSWSTNSYEQYF

V: TRBV27
size: -
D: TRBD1
J: TRBJ1-5
DNA: TGTGCCAGCAGAGCGGACCAAAGGGGGCGGGAACCCCAGCATTTT
CDR3: CASRADQRGREPQHF

V: TRBV28
size: -
D: -
J: TRBJ1-5
DNA: TGTGCCAGCAGCCCCCGCGGAAATCAGCCCCAGCATTTT
CDR3: CASSPRGNQPQHF

V: TRBV7-9
size: -
D: TRBD2
J: TRBJ2-1
DNA: TGTGCCAGCAAGCCCAGCGGGAGGAATAATGGTGAGCAGTTCTTC
CDR3: CASKPSGRNNGEQFF

V: TRBV27
size: -
D: -
J: TRBJ1-2
DNA: TGTGCCAGCGCCACTGGCTCACGCTATGGCTACACCTTC
CDR3: CASATGSRYGYTF

V: TRBV5-6
size: -
D: -
J: TRBJ1-1
DNA: TGTGCCAGCACCACGGGGAGGTACACTGAAGCTTTCTTT
CDR3: CASTTGRYTEAFF

V: TRBV5-6
size: -
D: TRBD1
J: TRBJ1-4
DNA: TGTGCCAGCACCAGGGGGTTTTCTAATGAAAAACTGTTTTTT
CDR3: CASTRGFSNEKLFF

V: TRBV5-1
size: -
D: TRBD2
J: TRBJ2-7
DNA: TGCGCCAGCACCTTGCGGGCTAGCGGGGGACAACACTCCTACGAGCAGTACTTC
CDR3: CASTLRASGGQHSYEQYF

V: TRBV27
size: -
D: -
J: TRBJ2-2
DNA: TGTGCCAGCACCTTTGGACTTTCAACTCATACCGGGGAGCTGTTTTTT
CDR3: CASTFGLSTHTGELFF

V: TRBV27
size: -
D: -
J: TRBJ2-2
DNA: TGTGCCAGCAGTTTGAGGCAGGGGGGAACCGGGGAGCTGTTTTTT
CDR3: CASSLRQGGTGELFF

V: TRBV5-1
size: -
D: -
J: TRBJ1-2
DNA: TGCGCCAGCAGCTTGATCATGGGGTCGACGTATGGCTACACCTTC
CDR3: CASSLIMGSTYGYTF

V: TRBV7-2
size: -
D: -
J: TRBJ2-2
DNA: TGTGCCAGCAGCTTTGGGAGGACCGGGGAGCTGTTTTTT
CDR3: CASSFGRTGELFF

V: TRBV30
size: -
D: -
J: TRBJ1-2
DNA: TGTGCCTGGACCCCCTGGCAGGGGAATGGCTACACCTTC
CDR3: CAWTPWQGNGYTF

V: TRBV6-1
size: -
D: TRBD2
J: TRBJ2-1
DNA: TGTGCCAGCAGTGAACAAAGACTAGCGGGAGTCAGGGAGCAGTTCTTC
CDR3: CASSEQRLAGVREQFF

V: TRBV2
size: once
D: -
J: TRBJ1-2
DNA: TGTGCCAGCACGGAGAGGATGCGACGTTATGGCTACACCTTC
CDR3: CASTERMRRYGYTF

V: TRBV5-1
size: -
D: TRBD2
J: TRBJ2-2
DNA: TGCGCCAGCAGCTCCCGGACTAGCGGGGCCGGGGAGCTGTTTTTT
CDR3: CASSSRTSGAGELFF

V: TRBV10-3
size: -
D: -
J: TRBJ2-7
DNA: TGTGCCATCGCTACAGCTTTCTCCTACGAGCAGTACTTC
CDR3: CAIATAFSYEQYF

V: TRBV27
size: -
D: -
J: TRBJ2-7
DNA: TGTGCCAGCAGGTCCGGGACAAGGGCGGGAGAGCAGTACTTC
CDR3: CASRSGTRAGEQYF

V: TRBV19
size: once
D: -
J: TRBJ2-1
DNA: TGTGCCAGTAGTATAGGTGACCCTGGATCCTACAATGAGCAGTTCTTC
CDR3: CASSIGDPGSYNEQFF

V: TRBV11-2
size: -
D: TRBD2
J: TRBJ2-2
DNA: TGTGCCAGCATTCTAGGGGCGGGAGGGAACACCGGGGAGCTGTTTTTT
CDR3: CASILGAGGNTGELFF

V: TRBV7-6
size: -
D: -
J: TRBJ1-1
DNA: TGTGCCAGCAGCGTCCCGAACACTGAAGCTTTCTTT
CDR3: CASSVPNTEAFF